Detailed here is one TCR beta chain. Authors' data handling: Quantification of nucleated cells was approximated via reference gene primer amplification. Some clones are missing from TCRdb's copy, which holds only in-frame ones; the method was immunoSEQ multiplex PCR. V, J and clone size are those of that table, while D and trimming were read from the DNA. The sample carries tens of thousands of clones, roughly 88% recorded once. The data were obtained in a study of blood T cell repertoires in COVID-19. Study in general: Samples came from the United States, Italy and Spain, spanning acute and convalescent COVID-19. From T cells, B-cell-depleted T cells, or PBMCs came the material, which was cDNA or gDNA.

CDR1 is MNHEY, CDR2 SMNVEV, per germline (reference sequence). This CDR3 is built from 16 residues. The junction had 10 bases not matched to a gene; V was cut back by 2 bases and J by 3 bases. This clonotype was sampled from a human donor in a cohort sampled during active COVID-19. V and J are TRBV27 and TRBJ2-7; 7 bases are a match to TRBD2. Sequences were obtained from peripheral blood. CDR3 coding DNA: TGTGCCAGCAGTTTAGGCGCCGGGACTAAATTCTACGAGCAGTACTTC. Its protein is CASSLGAGTKFYEQYF.